This passage covers 30 T cell receptor beta chains from one sample sequenced in a study of technical replicates of blood from a few donors. TCRdb keeps only in-frame clones here, not all; method: immunoSEQ multiplex PCR. The sample yields about 80,000 clones, approximately 83% seen once. Source material: PBMCs. Receptors were obtained from a human donor in good health. Some clones in this sample may be carry-over from other donors' samples.

The gene calls are TRBV7-3 and TRBJ2-1; TRBD2 matches at 7 bases. CDR1 is SGHTA and CDR2 is FQGTGA in the germline V gene. This CDR3 has 15 residues. V lost 5 bases to trimming and J lost 1 base; unmatched junction nucleotides: 5. The CDR3 here is CASSPSGESYNEQFF. CDR3 DNA: TGTGCCAGCAGCCCGAGCGGGGAGTCCTACAATGAGCAGTTCTTC.

This clone was recorded a few times. CDR3 nucleotides: TGCGCCAGCAGCCCGTTAGCGGGGGGTTACCCAAATGAGCAGTTCTTC. Translation gives CASSPLAGGYPNEQFF. The rearrangement uses TRBV4-3 and TRBJ2-1; 10 positions match TRBD2. CDR1 LGHNA and CDR2 YSLEER come from the germline V gene. The CDR3 spans 16 residues. V lost 4 bases, J lost 7 bases, and 10 bases stayed unmatched.

This clone was detected only a few times. V usage is TRBV19 and J usage is TRBJ2-7; D remains ambiguous. This CDR3 region has 13 residues. V lost 5 bases and J lost 6, with 14 bases in between. The germline V gene encodes CDR1 LNHDA and CDR2 SQIVND (reference sequence). This CDR3 reads CASSRLRAREQYF. The CDR3 DNA is TGTGCCAGTAGTCGCCTAAGAGCTCGCGAGCAGTACTTC.

The chain recombines TRBV29-1 with TRBJ2-5, with 7 bases fitting TRBD2. The trim removed 6 bases at V and 2 bases at J, leaving 6 bases unmatched. The CDR3 is made up of 13 amino acids. CDR1 SQVTM and CDR2 ANQGSEA come from the germline V gene. CDR3 loop: CSVGASGQETQYF. DNA of the CDR3: TGCAGCGTGGGTGCTAGCGGACAAGAGACCCAGTACTTC.

The V call is TRBV5-5, the J call TRBJ1-1, with 7 positions matching TRBD1. The V segment lost 3 bases and the J segment 0 bases; nucleotides outside the gene matches: 5. CDR3 length equals 15 residues. Germline CDR1 is SGHKS and CDR2 is YYEKEE (reference sequence). The CDR3 DNA reads as TGTGCCAGCAGCTCCAGGACAGGTCTGAACACTGAAGCTTTCTTT. Amino acids: CASSSRTGLNTEAFF.

The chain joins TRBV7-2 to TRBJ2-1; 15 bases map to TRBD2. CDR3 length: 17 amino acids. The ends lost 5 bases at V and 8 bases at J; junction bases unmatched: 10. Germline values: CDR1 SGHTA, CDR2 FQGNSA. The CDR3 DNA reads as TGTGCCAGCAGCGACTGGACTAGCGGGAGGGCCGCTGATGAGCAGTTCTTC. Its translation: CASSDWTSGRAADEQFF.

V usage is TRBV14 and J usage is TRBJ1-2; 9 nucleotides line up with TRBD1. Looked up from germline, CDR1 is SGHDN and CDR2 is FVKESK. The CDR3 has 13 residues. V lost 4 bases, J lost 7 bases, and 4 bases stayed unmatched. Written as DNA, the CDR3 is TGTGCCAGCAGCCCGGGACAGGGATTTGGCTACACCTTC. Translating gives CASSPGQGFGYTF.

Of note for this clone: The same CDR3 is also encoded by other DNA sequences in this sample. This sequence joins TRBV7-9 and TRBJ1-4; D is uncertain. Trimming left V 0 bases short and J 0 bases short, with 8 bases between. Germline V CDR1 and CDR2: SEHNR, FQNEAQ (reference sequence). The CDR3 spans 16 residues. CDR3 nucleotide sequence: TGTGCCAGCAGCTTAGCCCTCGGGGCAACTAATGAAAAACTGTTTTTT. Translation gives CASSLALGATNEKLFF.

This clone was seen once. The chain recombines TRBV6-5 with TRBJ2-7, with D tentatively TRBD1 (6 bases). Trimming removed 6 bases at V and 10 bases at J, with 19 bases between. CDR1 and CDR2 from the germline V gene are MNHEY and SVGAGI. The CDR3 contains 13 residues. The chain's CDR3 is CASSPRRQGPQYF. CDR3 nucleotide sequence: TGTGCCAGCAGCCCCCGTCGGCAGGGGCCCCAGTACTTC.

This chain joins TRBV10-3 and TRBJ2-1; perhaps TRBD2 as D (5 bases). In germline, CDR1 is ENHRY, CDR2 SYGVKD. The V gene lost 5 bases and the J gene lost 5 bases, with 10 bases spanning the gap. The CDR3 extends over 13 amino acids. Written as DNA, the CDR3 is TGTGCCATCAGTCGGGAACAAAACAATGAGCAGTTCTTC. This translates into CAISREQNNEQFF.

This clone was picked up one time. This rearrangement joins TRBV19 to TRBJ1-1; perhaps TRBD1 as D (6 bases). Germline CDR1 and CDR2: LNHDA and SQIVND (reference sequence). The ends were cut back, 7 bases at V and 1 base at J, with 10 bases in the middle. The CDR3 runs to 13 residues. In DNA, the CDR3 is TGTGCCAGTATAGGACAGCCGAACACTGAAGCTTTCTTT. It specifies CASIGQPNTEAFF.

The count of this clone is one. The rearrangement uses TRBV5-6 and TRBJ2-1, with 9 bases lining up with TRBD2. V shed 10 bases, J shed 0 bases, and the junction held 2 bases outside the gene matches. CDR1 and CDR2 (germline): SGHDT, YYEEEE. This CDR3 has 13 amino acids. CDR3 sequence: CAAGGLSYNEQFF. The CDR3 DNA reads as TGTGCCGCGGGGGGGCTCTCCTACAATGAGCAGTTCTTC.

This clone was seen just once. V usage is TRBV2 and J usage is TRBJ1-5; no reliable D call. CDR3 length: 13 residues. Deletions cut 6 bases from V and 6 bases from J, with 12 bases between. From germline, CDR1 is SNHLY and CDR2 FYNNEI. The CDR3 loop is CASSAREVQPQHF. The CDR3 DNA reads TGTGCCAGCAGCGCTAGAGAGGTTCAGCCCCAGCATTTT.

DNA of the CDR3: TGCGCCAGCAGTGAGTCACAGAACACTGAAGCTTTCTTT. Its protein product is CASSESQNTEAFF. The V and J genes are TRBV10-1 and TRBJ1-1, with D unclear. The germline V and J ends were trimmed by 0 bases and 1 base, with 3 bases remaining between them. This CDR3 has 13 residues. CDR1 is WNHNN and CDR2 is SYGVQD in the germline V gene (reference sequence).

The chain has TRBV9 and TRBJ1-1; the D is unclear. The CDR3 extends over 13 amino acids. CDR1 and CDR2 (germline): SGDLS, YYNGEE. Trimming took off 4 bases at V and 5 bases at J, with 12 bases between the two ends. The CDR3 DNA reads as TGTGCCAGCAGCCCCATAGCTGGGACTGAAGCTTTCTTT. It codes for CASSPIAGTEAFF.

V and J are TRBV7-8 and TRBJ2-5, with TRBD2 identical over 7 bases. In germline, CDR1 is SGHVS, CDR2 FQNEAQ. The V and J ends lost 3 bases and 5 bases, in that order; junction bases with no gene match: 9. The CDR3 totals 15 residues. CDR3 bases: TGTGCCAGCAGCTTGAGGGAGGGCCGAAGGGAGACCCAGTACTTC. It translates to CASSLREGRRETQYF. The complete variable domain, with remaining parts taken from reference TRBV7-8 and TRBJ2-5, reads GAGVSQSPRYKVAKRGQDVALRCDPISGHVSLFWYQQALGQGPEFLTYFQNEAQLDKSGLPSDRFFAERPEGSVSTLKIQRTQQEDSAVYLCASSLREGRRETQYFGPGTRLLVL.

The chain uses TRBV7-6 and TRBJ2-5, with D unresolved. The CDR3 runs to 15 residues. Per the germline V gene, CDR1 is SGHVS and CDR2 is FNYEAQ. V was shortened by 0 bases and J by 2 bases, with 10 bases between the two germline ends. CDR3 protein: CASSLAPTEQETQYF. Written as DNA, the CDR3 is TGTGCCAGCAGCTTAGCGCCCACAGAACAAGAGACCCAGTACTTC.

As concerns this clone: One junction end disagrees with the germline gene, perhaps due to a read error. The chain uses TRBV18 and TRBJ2-5; TRBD1 is a possible D gene (6 bases). This CDR3 has 14 residues. Germline assignment: CDR1 KGHSH and CDR2 LQKENI. This CDR3 reads CASSPDGTKNKQHF. The CDR3 DNA reads TGTGCCAGCTCACCGGACGGGACAAAAAACAAACAGCACTTC.

The table lists this clone with a count of one. The chain couples TRBV6-5 to TRBJ1-2; 7 nucleotides agree with TRBD1. Per the germline V gene, CDR1 is MNHEY and CDR2 is SVGAGI. V shed 6 bases and J 7 bases; nucleotides not matched to a gene: 11. The length of the CDR3 is 14 residues. CDR3 in amino acids: CASSPRGQGGGYTF. In DNA, the CDR3 is TGTGCCAGCAGCCCAAGGGGGCAGGGTGGTGGCTACACCTTC.

The chain has TRBV30 and TRBJ1-5; D remains ambiguous. V gave up 0 bases and J gave up 3 bases, with 6 bases separating them. The germline CDR1 and CDR2 sequences are GTSNPN and SVGIG (reference sequence). This CDR3 contains 13 residues. This CDR3 reads CAWSVGNNQPQHF. The DNA of the CDR3 is TGTGCCTGGAGTGTCGGTAACAATCAGCCCCAGCATTTT.

The CDR3 DNA is TGTGCCAGCAGTTATCGCGGGACTAGCGGGACCAATGAGCAGTTCTTC. It encodes CASSYRGTSGTNEQFF. J is TRBJ2-1 and V is TRBV6-5; 13 bases line up with TRBD2. Germline CDR1 MNHEY, CDR2 SVGAGI. The trim removed 3 bases at V and 6 bases at J, leaving 5 bases unmatched. The CDR3 has 16 residues.

This clone appeared a few times. J is TRBJ1-2 and V is TRBV4-2; D ambiguous. The CDR3 sequence is 17 residues long. V shed 1 base and J shed 5 bases, with 20 bases lying between them. CDR1 is LGHNA and CDR2 is YNFKEQ in the germline V gene. The CDR3 DNA sequence: TGTGCCAGCAGCCAAGTGGAAGGCGAGGGATGGGTTTATGGCTACACCTTC. It specifies CASSQVEGEGWVYGYTF.

V is TRBV7-8 and J is TRBJ1-1; maybe TRBD1 (6 bases). Germline lookup yields CDR1 SGHVS and CDR2 FQNEAQ. The CDR3 has 13 amino acids. Trimming removed 3 bases from V and 5 bases from J, with 10 bases in between. The CDR3 DNA sequence: TGTGCCAGCAGCTTTCCAGGGGAAACTGAAGCTTTCTTT. This translates into CASSFPGETEAFF.

V usage is TRBV18 and J usage is TRBJ1-4; D unclear. Germline CDR1 reads KGHSH; CDR2 reads LQKENI. V shed 3 bases and J shed 6 bases, with 11 bases lying between them. CDR3 length: 14 residues. The CDR3 is CASSPTFVDEKLFF. The DNA for the CDR3 is TGTGCCAGCTCACCGACTTTTGTGGATGAAAAACTGTTTTTT.

The chain couples TRBV9 to TRBJ2-3, with D maybe TRBD1 (5 bases). This CDR3 region has 17 residues. Trimming pared 4 bases from V and 3 bases from J, leaving 21 bases between. Germline loops: CDR1 SGDLS, CDR2 YYNGEE. CDR3: CASSFSPRTSQTDTQYF. In DNA form, the CDR3 reads TGTGCCAGCAGCTTTTCCCCCAGGACAAGTCAGACAGATACGCAGTATTTT.

The CDR3 DNA reads as TGCGCCAGCAGCTTGGGCAGGGTTTATGGCTACACCTTC. It translates to CASSLGRVYGYTF. This chain joins TRBV5-1 and TRBJ1-2, with a weak D call TRBD1 (5 bases). CDR1 SGHRS and CDR2 YFSETQ come from the germline V gene. The CDR3 is made up of 13 amino acids. Between the trimmed V and J ends, which lost 0 bases and 5 bases, there was a span of 8 bases.

This sequence joins TRBV2 and TRBJ1-5; D might be TRBD1 (6 bases). Germline CDR1 reads SNHLY; CDR2 reads FYNNEI. V lost 4 bases and J 3 bases, leaving 13 bases between the germline ends. The CDR3 loop spans 15 amino acids. This chain's CDR3 is CASSGTRGINQPQHF. The CDR3 DNA follows: TGTGCCAGCAGTGGTACCAGGGGAATCAATCAGCCCCAGCATTTT.

This chain uses TRBV28 with TRBJ2-7, with D maybe TRBD1 (6 bases). The CDR3 spans 16 residues. CDR1 is MDHEN and CDR2 is SYDVKM in the germline V gene. Trimming cost V 5 bases and J 4 bases, with 21 bases left between them. The CDR3 spells CASSLPATGLGYEQYF. In nucleotides, the CDR3 is TGTGCCAGCAGTCTACCAGCGACAGGCTTAGGATACGAGCAGTACTTC.

This chain connects TRBV5-4 to TRBJ1-4; unclear D gene. The V gene's germline CDR1 is SGHNT and CDR2 YYREEE (reference sequence). V shed 4 bases and J shed 3 bases, with 16 bases lying between them. The CDR3 has 16 amino acids. The CDR3 region has the DNA TGTGCCAGCAGCCGCGGGTCAGCCGGGGCTAATGAAAAACTGTTTTTT. Translation: CASSRGSAGANEKLFF.

The count of this clone is one. This chain connects TRBV7-9 to TRBJ2-1; 12 positions match TRBD2. This CDR3 contains 15 residues. Per germline, CDR1 SEHNR and CDR2 FQNEAQ (reference sequence). V gave up 2 bases and J gave up 6 bases; unmatched junction bases: 2. The CDR3 sequence: CASSLLAGGGNEQFF. The CDR3, as DNA: TGTGCCAGCAGCTTACTAGCGGGAGGGGGCAATGAGCAGTTCTTC.